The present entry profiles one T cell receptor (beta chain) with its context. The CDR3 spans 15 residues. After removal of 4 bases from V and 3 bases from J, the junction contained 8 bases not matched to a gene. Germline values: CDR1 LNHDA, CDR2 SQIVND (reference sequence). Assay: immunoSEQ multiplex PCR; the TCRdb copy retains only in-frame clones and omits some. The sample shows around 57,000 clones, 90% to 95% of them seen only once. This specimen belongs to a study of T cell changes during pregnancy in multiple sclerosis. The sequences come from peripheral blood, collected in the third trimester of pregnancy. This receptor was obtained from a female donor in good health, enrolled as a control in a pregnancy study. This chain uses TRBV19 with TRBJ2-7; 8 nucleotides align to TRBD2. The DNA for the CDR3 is TGTGCCAGTAGTAGCCTAGCGGGTGACATCTACGAGCAGTACTTC. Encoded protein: CASSSLAGDIYEQYF.